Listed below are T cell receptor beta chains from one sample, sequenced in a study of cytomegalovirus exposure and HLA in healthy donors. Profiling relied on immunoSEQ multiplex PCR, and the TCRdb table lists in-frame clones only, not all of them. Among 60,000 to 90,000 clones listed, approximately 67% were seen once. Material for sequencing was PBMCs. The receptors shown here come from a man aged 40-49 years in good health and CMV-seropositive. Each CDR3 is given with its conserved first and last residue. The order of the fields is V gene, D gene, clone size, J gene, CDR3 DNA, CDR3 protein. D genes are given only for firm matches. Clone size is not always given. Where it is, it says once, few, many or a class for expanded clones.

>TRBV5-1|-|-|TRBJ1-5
TGCGCCAGCAGCTTGGGAGGACACCTCAATCAGCCCCAGCATTTT
CASSLGGHLNQPQHF
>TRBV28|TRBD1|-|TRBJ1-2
TGTGCCAGCAGTTTTGATAGGGGGCGGAGAGGCTACACCTTC
CASSFDRGRRGYTF
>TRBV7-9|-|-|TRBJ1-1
TGTGCCAGCAGCCCGACAGTGAACACTGAAGCTTTCTTT
CASSPTVNTEAFF
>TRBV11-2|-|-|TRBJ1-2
TGTGCCAGCAGCTTCGGGTCGGACTATGGCTACACCTTC
CASSFGSDYGYTF
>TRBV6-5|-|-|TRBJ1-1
TGTGCCAGCGGGCACAGGCCGAACACTGAAGCTTTCTTT
CASGHRPNTEAFF
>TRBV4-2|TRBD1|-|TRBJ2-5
TGTGCCAGCAGCCAAGAGGGGACAGGCCTTGGGGAGACCCAGTACTTC
CASSQEGTGLGETQYF
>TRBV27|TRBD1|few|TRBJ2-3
TGTGCCAGCGGTCTCCGGGACAGCAGCACAGATACGCAGTATTTT
CASGLRDSSTDTQYF
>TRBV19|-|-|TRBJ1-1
TGTGCCAGTAGTTTCGGGGGGCTTACCGACACTGAAGCTTTCTTT
CASSFGGLTDTEAFF
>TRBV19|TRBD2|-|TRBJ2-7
TGTGCCAGTAGTACTAGCGGGGGCACAGAGCAGTACTTC
CASSTSGGTEQYF
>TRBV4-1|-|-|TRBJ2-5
TGCGCCAGCAGCCAGACACCGCAAGAGACCCAGTACTTC
CASSQTPQETQYF
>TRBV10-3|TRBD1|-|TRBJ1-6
TGTGCCATCAGTGAGTCGATTGGGACAGGAAATAATTCACCCCTCCACTTT
CAISESIGTGNNSPLHF
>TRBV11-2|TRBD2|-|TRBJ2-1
TGTGCCAGCAGCTTAGATCAGCGGCTAGCGGGAGTCTCCTACAATGAGCAGTTCTTC
CASSLDQRLAGVSYNEQFF
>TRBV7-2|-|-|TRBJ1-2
TGTGCCAGCGGCTTAGCTCAGCAATCCCTGAGGAGCTACACCTTC
CASGLAQQSLRSYTF
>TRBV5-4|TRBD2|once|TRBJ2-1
TGTGCCAGCAGCTTGGGGGGTAGCGGGGCGAGTAGCTCCTACAATGAGCAGTTCTTC
CASSLGGSGASSSYNEQFF
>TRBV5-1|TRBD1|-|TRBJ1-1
TGCGCCAGCAGCTTCGGACAGGGTGGTGACACTGAAGCTTTCTTT
CASSFGQGGDTEAFF
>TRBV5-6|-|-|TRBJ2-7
TGTGCCAGCAGCTTGGTGGCAGGCGAGCAGTACTTC
CASSLVAGEQYF
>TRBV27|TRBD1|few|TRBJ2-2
TGTGCCAGCAGGGAGGGACAGGGTTACACCGGGGAGCTGTTTTTT
CASREGQGYTGELFF
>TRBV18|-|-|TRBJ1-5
TGTGCCAGCTCACCACGGGCCCTTGGCAATCAGCCCCAGCATTTT
CASSPRALGNQPQHF
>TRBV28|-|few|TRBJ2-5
TGTGCCAGCAGTTTGGTAGGAGTCCAAGAGACCCAGTACTTC
CASSLVGVQETQYF
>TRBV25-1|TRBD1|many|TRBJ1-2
TGTGCCAGCAGTGAACCTGGGACAGGGAACTATGGCTACACCTTC
CASSEPGTGNYGYTF
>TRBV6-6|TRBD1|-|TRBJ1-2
TGTGCCAGCAGTTACTCTGGGACAGATAGCTATGGCTACACCTTC
CASSYSGTDSYGYTF
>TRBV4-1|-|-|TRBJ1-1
TGCGCCAGCAGCCAAGATTTGAACGGCGGACAGCTCACTGAAGCTTTCTTT
CASSQDLNGGQLTEAFF
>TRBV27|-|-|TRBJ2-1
TGTGCCAGCAGTCACCGGGACACCTACAATGAGCAGTTCTTC
CASSHRDTYNEQFF
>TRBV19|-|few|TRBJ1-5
TGTGCCAGTAGTATAGCGGGGGAGGCCCCGAGGGGCAATCAGCCCCAGCATTTT
CASSIAGEAPRGNQPQHF
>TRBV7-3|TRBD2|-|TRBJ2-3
TGTGCCAGCAGCTTAGGCTTATCTAGCGGGGGGCCCACAGATACGCAGTATTTT
CASSLGLSSGGPTDTQYF
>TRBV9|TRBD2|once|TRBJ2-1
TGTGCCAGCAGCCCTGGGAATAGCGGGCGTTACAATGAGCAGTTCTTC
CASSPGNSGRYNEQFF
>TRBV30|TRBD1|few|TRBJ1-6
TGTGCCTGGGGTTTCCAGGGGGCTAATAATTCACCCCTCCACTTT
CAWGFQGANNSPLHF
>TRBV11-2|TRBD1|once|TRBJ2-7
TGTGCCAGCAGCACAGGGGGGCGCCCCCCTAGGGTGTACTTC
CASSTGGRPPRVYF
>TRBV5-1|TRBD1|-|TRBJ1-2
TGCGCCAGCAGCTTGCAACAGGGGAGTGGCTACACCTTC
CASSLQQGSGYTF
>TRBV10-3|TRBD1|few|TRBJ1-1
TGTGCCATCAGTGGGGGACAGGGTACTGAAGCTTTCTTT
CAISGGQGTEAFF
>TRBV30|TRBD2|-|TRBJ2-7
TGTGCCTGGAGTAGGGCTAGCGGGGGATACGAGCAGTACTTC
CAWSRASGGYEQYF
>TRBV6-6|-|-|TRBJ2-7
TGTGCCAGCAGTTACTCGGAGGGCCACGAGCAGTACTTC
CASSYSEGHEQYF
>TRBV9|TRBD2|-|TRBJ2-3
TGTGCCAGCAGCGTAGATGGGCTAGCGGCAGATACGCAGTATTTT
CASSVDGLAADTQYF
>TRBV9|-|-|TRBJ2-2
TGTGCCAGCAGCGTAGGGGCGGGAACCGGGGAGCTGTTTTTT
CASSVGAGTGELFF
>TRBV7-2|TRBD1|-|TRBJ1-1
TGTGCCAGCAGCTTATGGGGACAGGGAAGCACTGAAGCTTTCTTT
CASSLWGQGSTEAFF
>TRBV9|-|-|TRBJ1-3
TGTGCCAGCAGCGTAGAAAGTCAGGCTGGAAACACCATATATTTT
CASSVESQAGNTIYF
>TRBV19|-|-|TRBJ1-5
TGTGCCAGTAATCGGGACATTCTGAATCAGCCCCAGCATTTT
CASNRDILNQPQHF
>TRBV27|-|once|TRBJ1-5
TGTGCCAGCAGTTGGGCCGCAGCGGGGGTTGGCAATCAGCCCCAGCATTTT
CASSWAAAGVGNQPQHF
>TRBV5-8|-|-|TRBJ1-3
TGTGCCAGCAGCTGGGGACTGACGAGCTCTGGAAACACCATATATTTT
CASSWGLTSSGNTIYF
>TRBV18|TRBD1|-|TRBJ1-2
TGTGCCAGCTCATCCCGACAGGGCGACTATGGCTACACCTTC
CASSSRQGDYGYTF
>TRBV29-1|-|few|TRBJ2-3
TGCAGCGTTGAAGATCGCAGGGCTGGGACAGATACGCAGTATTTT
CSVEDRRAGTDTQYF
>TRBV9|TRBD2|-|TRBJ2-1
TGTGCCAGCAGCGTAGGGCCCAGCGGGACTGACAATGAGCAGTTCTTC
CASSVGPSGTDNEQFF
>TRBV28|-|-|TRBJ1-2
TGTGCCAGCGCGGGTACCTATTCGGGTATTTTCGGCTACACCTTC
CASAGTYSGIFGYTF
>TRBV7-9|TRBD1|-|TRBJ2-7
TGTGCCAGCAGCTTAGGGGACAGGTCGACCTACGAGCAGTACTTC
CASSLGDRSTYEQYF
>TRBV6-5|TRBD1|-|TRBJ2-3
TGTGCCAGCAGCCCGCCGGGACAGGGGACAGATACGCAGTATTTT
CASSPPGQGTDTQYF
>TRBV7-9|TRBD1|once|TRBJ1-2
TGTGCCAGCAGCAGGGACAGGGTAGATGGCTACACCTTC
CASSRDRVDGYTF
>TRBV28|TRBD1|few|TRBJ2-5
TGTGCCAGCAGCCGTGGACAGGCGCGGGAGACCCAGTACTTC
CASSRGQARETQYF
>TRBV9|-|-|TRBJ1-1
TGTGCCAGCAGCGTTACAGCTATTGACACTGAAGCTTTCTTT
CASSVTAIDTEAFF
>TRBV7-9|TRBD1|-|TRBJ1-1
TGTGCCAGCAGCTTAGACCACAGGGGCTCTGAAGCTTTCTTT
CASSLDHRGSEAFF
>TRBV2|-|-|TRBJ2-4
TGTGCCTCCCGGGGTAGCGGACATCTAGCCAAAAACATTCAGTACTTC
CASRGSGHLAKNIQYF
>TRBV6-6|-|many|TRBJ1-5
TGTGCCAGCTCAGATAGCAATCAGCCCCAGCATTTT
CASSDSNQPQHF
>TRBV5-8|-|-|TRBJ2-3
TGTGCCAGCAGCTTGGTATCTGACAGGCTCACAGATACGCAGTATTTT
CASSLVSDRLTDTQYF
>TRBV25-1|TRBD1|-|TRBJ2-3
TGTGCCAGCAGAGGACAGGGTACAGATACGCAGTATTTT
CASRGQGTDTQYF
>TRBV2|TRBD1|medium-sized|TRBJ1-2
TGTGCCAGCAGGGGGGACAGTGGCTACACCTTC
CASRGDSGYTF
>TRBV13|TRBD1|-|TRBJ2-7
TGTGCCAGCAGCCCACGGGGGACAGGACGTGCCGAGCAGTACTTC
CASSPRGTGRAEQYF
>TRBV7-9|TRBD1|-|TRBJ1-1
TGTGCCAGCAGCTTTGGTTCAGGGGGTACTGAAGCTTTCTTT
CASSFGSGGTEAFF
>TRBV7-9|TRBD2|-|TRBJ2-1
TGTGCCAGCAGCTTAGACACCCTAGCGGGGGGCAATGAGCAGTTCTTC
CASSLDTLAGGNEQFF
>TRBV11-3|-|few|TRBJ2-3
TGTGCCAGCAGCTTAAGTCTACAGGGCGCAGATACGCAGTATTTT
CASSLSLQGADTQYF
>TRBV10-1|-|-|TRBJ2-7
TGCGCCACCTCGTGGTGGGCGACCTACGAGCAGTACTTC
CATSWWATYEQYF
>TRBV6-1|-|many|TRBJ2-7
TGTGCCAGCGGACTGACAAGCTCCTACGAGCAGTACTTC
CASGLTSSYEQYF